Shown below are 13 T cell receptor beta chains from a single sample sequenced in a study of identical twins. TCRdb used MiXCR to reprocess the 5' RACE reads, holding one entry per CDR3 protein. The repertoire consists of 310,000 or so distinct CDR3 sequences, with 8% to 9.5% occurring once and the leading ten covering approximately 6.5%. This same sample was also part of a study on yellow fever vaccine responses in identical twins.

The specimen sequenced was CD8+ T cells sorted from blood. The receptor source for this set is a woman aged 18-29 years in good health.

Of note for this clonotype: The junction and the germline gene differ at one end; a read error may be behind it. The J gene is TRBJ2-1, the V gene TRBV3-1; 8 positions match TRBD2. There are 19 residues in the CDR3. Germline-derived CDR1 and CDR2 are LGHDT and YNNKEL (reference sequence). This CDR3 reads CACSQFSPLRTSWDSEQFF. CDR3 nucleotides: TGTGCCTGCAGCCAATTCTCACCACTGCGGACTAGCTGGGATAGTGAGCAGTTCTTC.

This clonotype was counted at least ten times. The CDR3 DNA reads as TGTGCCAGCAGCTGGACTAGCGGGTACGAGCAGTACTTC. This codes for CASSWTSGYEQYF. The chain recombines TRBV7-8 with TRBJ2-7; 11 nucleotides line up with TRBD2. Germline CDR1 is SGHVS and CDR2 is FQNEAQ. Unmatched junction bases numbered 0, after V lost 4 bases and J lost 4 bases. This CDR3 is 13 amino acids long.

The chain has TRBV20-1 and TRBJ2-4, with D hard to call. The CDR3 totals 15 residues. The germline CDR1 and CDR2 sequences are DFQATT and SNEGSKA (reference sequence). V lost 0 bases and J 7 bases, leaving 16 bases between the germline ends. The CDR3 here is CSARDSEEAFNIQYF. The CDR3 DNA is TGCAGTGCTAGAGACTCGGAAGAGGCATTCAACATTCAGTACTTC.

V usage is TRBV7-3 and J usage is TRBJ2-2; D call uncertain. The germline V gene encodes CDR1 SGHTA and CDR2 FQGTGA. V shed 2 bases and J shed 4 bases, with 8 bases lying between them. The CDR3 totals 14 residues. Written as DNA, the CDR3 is TGTGCCAGCAGCTTAGATGATTCCACCGGGGAGCTGTTTTTT. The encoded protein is CASSLDDSTGELFF.

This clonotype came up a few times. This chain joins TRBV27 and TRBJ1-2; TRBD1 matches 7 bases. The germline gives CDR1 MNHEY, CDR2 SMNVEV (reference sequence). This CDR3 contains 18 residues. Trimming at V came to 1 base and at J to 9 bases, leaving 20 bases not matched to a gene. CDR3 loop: CASSLLPGVEGAGVSYTF. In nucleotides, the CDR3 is TGTGCCAGCAGTTTATTACCCGGGGTGGAGGGGGCGGGAGTGAGCTACACCTTC.

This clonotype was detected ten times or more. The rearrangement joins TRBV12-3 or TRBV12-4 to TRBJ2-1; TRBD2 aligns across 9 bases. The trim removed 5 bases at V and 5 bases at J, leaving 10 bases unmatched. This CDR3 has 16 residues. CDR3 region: CASSTSGLAPNNEQFF. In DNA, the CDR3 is TGTGCCAGCAGTACCTCCGGACTAGCGCCTAACAATGAGCAGTTCTTC.

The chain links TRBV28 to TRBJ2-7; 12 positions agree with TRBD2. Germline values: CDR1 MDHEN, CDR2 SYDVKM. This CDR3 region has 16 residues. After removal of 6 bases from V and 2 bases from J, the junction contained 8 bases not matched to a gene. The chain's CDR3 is CASSFVPSGGAYEQYF. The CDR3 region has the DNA TGTGCCAGCAGCTTCGTGCCTAGCGGGGGGGCCTACGAGCAGTACTTC.

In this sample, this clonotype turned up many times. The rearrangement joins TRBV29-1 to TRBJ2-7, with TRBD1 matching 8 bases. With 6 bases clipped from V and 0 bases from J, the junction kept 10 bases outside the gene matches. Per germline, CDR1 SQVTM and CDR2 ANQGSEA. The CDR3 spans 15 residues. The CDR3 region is CSVDASDRDSYEQYF. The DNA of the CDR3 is TGCAGCGTGGATGCGTCGGACAGGGACTCCTACGAGCAGTACTTC.

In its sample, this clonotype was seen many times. The CDR3 nucleotides read TGCGCCAGCAGCCCGGGACTCGCCAACTACGAGCAGTACTTC. Residues: CASSPGLANYEQYF. This rearrangement joins TRBV4-3 to TRBJ2-7; D is perhaps TRBD2 (6 bases). Germline assignment: CDR1 LGHNA and CDR2 YSLEER. This CDR3 is built from 14 residues. V dropped 4 bases and J dropped 3 bases, with 13 bases sitting between them.

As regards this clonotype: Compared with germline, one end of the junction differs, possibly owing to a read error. The CDR3: CPSSGDHGSSYEQYF. CDR3 nucleotides: TGTCCCAGCAGCGGAGACCACGGGAGCTCCTACGAGCAGTACTTC. The V gene is TRBV9, the J gene TRBJ2-7, with D tentatively TRBD2 (6 bases). This CDR3 contains 15 residues. Germline CDR1 SGDLS, CDR2 YYNGEE. Using reference TRBV9 and TRBJ2-7 for the parts outside the CDR3, the full variable domain is DSGVTQTPKHLITATGQRVTLRCSPRSGDLSVYWYQQSLDQGLQFLIQYYNGEERAKGNILERFSAQQFPDLHSELNLSSLELGDSALYFCPSSGDHGSSYEQYFGPGTRLTVT.

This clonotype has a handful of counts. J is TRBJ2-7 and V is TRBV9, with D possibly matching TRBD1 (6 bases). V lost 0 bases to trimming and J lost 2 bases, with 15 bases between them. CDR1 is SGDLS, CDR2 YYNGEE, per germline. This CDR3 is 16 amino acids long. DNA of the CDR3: TGTGCCAGCAGCGTAGGACAGGTTCCAACACCCTACGAGCAGTACTTC. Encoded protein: CASSVGQVPTPYEQYF.

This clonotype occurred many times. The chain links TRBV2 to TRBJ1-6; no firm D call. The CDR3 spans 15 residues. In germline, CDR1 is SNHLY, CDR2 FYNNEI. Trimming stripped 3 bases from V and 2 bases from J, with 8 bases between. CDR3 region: CASSDAVPYNSPLHF. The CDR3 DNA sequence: TGTGCCAGCAGTGACGCCGTCCCCTATAATTCACCCCTCCACTTT. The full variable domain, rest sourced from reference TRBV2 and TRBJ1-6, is EPEVTQTPSHQVTQMGQEVILRCVPISNHLYFYWYRQILGQKVEFLVSFYNNEISEKSEIFDDQFSVERPDGSNFTLKIRSTKLEDSAMYFCASSDAVPYNSPLHFGNGTRLTVT.

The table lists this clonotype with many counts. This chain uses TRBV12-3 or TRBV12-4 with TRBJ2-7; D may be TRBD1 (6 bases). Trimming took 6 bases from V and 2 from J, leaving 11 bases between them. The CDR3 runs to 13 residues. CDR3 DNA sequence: TGTGCCAGCAGCATAGGACAGACCTACGAGCAGTACTTC. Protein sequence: CASSIGQTYEQYF.